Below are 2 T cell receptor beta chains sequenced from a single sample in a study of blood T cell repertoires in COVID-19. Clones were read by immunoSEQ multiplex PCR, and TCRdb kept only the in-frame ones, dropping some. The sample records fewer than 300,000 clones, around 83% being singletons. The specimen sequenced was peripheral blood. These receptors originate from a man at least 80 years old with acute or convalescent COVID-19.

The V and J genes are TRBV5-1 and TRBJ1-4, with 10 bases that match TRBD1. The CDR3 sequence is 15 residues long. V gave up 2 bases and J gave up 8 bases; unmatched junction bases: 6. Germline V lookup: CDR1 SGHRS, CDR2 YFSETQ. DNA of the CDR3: TGCGCCAGCAGCTTCGTATCGGGACAGGGGGAAAAACTGTTTTTT. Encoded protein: CASSFVSGQGEKLFF.

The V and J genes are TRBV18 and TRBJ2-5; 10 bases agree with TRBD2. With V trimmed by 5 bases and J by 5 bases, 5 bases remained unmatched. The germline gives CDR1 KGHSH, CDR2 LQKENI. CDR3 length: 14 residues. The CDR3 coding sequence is TGTGCCAGCTCAGTACTAGCGGGAACTGAGACCCAGTACTTC. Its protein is CASSVLAGTETQYF.